This T cell receptor (beta chain) was retrieved from a study of cytomegalovirus exposure and HLA in healthy donors. Study outcomes and limitations: V- and J-gene trimming in TCR beta was tied to a missense DCLRE1C variant by an analysis performed later.

In the PCR, 60 Vbeta and 13 Jbeta primers were used. This table comes from immunoSEQ multiplex PCR, and its TCRdb copy is limited to in-frame clones, with some not included. Found here are about 190,000 clones, 70% to 75% of them singletons; the top ten hold about 4.4%. V lost 3 bases and J lost 0, with 9 bases in between. This CDR3 contains 15 residues. CDR1 and CDR2 (germline): SGDLS, YYNGEE. This clone occurred once. The antigen remains undetermined. The TCR originated in a man aged 30 to 45 in good health and CMV-seropositive. The chain couples TRBV9 to TRBJ2-2; D may be TRBD2 (5 bases). The source material was PBMCs. CDR3 amino acids: CASSALAANTGELFF. CDR3 DNA sequence: TGTGCCAGCAGCGCGCTAGCCGCGAACACCGGGGAGCTGTTTTTT.